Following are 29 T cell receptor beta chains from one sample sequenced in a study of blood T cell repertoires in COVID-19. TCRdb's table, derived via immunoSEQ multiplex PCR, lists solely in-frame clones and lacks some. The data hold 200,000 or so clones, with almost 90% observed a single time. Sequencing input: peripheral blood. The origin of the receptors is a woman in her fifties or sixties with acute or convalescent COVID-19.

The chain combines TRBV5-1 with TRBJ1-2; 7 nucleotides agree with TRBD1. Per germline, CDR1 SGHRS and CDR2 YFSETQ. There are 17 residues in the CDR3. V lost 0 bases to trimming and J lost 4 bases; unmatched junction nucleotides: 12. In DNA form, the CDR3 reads TGCGCCAGCAGCTTGGGCGGGGCGACAGGGAAACTCTATGGCTACACCTTC. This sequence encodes CASSLGGATGKLYGYTF. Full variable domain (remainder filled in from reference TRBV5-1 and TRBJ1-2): KAGVTQTPRYLIKTRGQQVTLSCSPISGHRSVSWYQQTPGQGLQFLFEYFSETQRNKGNFPGRFSGRQFSNSRSEMNVSTLELGDSALYLCASSLGGATGKLYGYTFGSGTRLTVV.

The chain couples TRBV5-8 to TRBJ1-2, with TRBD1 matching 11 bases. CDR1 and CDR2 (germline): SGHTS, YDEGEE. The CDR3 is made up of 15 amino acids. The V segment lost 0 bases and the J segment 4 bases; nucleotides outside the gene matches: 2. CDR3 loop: CASSLAGTGGYGYTF. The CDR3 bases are TGTGCCAGCAGCTTGGCCGGGACAGGGGGCTATGGCTACACCTTC. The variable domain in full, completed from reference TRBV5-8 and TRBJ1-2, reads EAGVTQSPTHLIKTRGQQATLRCSPISGHTSVYWYQQALGLGLQFLLWYDEGEERNRGNFPPRFSGRQFPNYSSELNVNALELEDSALYLCASSLAGTGGYGYTFGSGTRLTVV.

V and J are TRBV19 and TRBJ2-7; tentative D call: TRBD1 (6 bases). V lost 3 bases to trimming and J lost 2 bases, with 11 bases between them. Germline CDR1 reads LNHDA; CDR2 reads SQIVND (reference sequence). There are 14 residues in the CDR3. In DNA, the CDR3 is TGTGCCAGTAGTATTCGTGGACAGACCTACGAGCAGTACTTC. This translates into CASSIRGQTYEQYF.

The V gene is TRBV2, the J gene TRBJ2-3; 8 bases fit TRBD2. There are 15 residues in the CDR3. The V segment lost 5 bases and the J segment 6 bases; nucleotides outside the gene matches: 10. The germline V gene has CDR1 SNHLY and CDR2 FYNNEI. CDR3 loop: CASSPQGLAGDTQYF. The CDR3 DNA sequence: TGTGCCAGCAGTCCCCAAGGACTAGCTGGGGATACGCAGTATTTT.

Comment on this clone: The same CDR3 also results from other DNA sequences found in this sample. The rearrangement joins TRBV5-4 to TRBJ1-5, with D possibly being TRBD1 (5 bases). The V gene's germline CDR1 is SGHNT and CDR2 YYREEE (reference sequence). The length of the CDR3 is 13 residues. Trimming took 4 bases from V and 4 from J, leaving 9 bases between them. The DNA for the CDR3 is TGTGCCAGCAGCCCCGGGGGTAATCAGCCCCAGCATTTT. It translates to CASSPGGNQPQHF.

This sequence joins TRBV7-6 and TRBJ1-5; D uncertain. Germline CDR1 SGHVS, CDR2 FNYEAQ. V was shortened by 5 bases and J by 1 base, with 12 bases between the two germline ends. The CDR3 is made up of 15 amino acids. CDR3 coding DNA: TGTGCCAGCAGCCCCACCCCCGGGAGCAATCAGCCCCAGCATTTT. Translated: CASSPTPGSNQPQHF.

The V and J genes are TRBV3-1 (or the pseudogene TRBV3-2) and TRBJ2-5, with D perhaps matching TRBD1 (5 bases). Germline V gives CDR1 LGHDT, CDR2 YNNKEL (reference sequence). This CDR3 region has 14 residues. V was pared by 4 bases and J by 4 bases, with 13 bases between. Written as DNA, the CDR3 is TGTGCCAGCAGCCCCCCCCTAGGGGTAGAGACCCAGTACTTC. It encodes CASSPPLGVETQYF.

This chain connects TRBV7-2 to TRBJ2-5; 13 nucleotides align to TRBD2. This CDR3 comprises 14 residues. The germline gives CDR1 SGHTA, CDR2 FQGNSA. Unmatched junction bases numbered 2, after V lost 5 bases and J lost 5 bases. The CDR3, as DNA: TGTGCCAGCAGCCGGGGACTAGCGGGGGAGACCCAGTACTTC. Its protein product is CASSRGLAGETQYF.

CDR3 sequence (DNA): TGTGCCAGCAGAAGGGGTTCGACTAATGAAAAACTGTTTTTT. It is translated as CASRRGSTNEKLFF. The V call is TRBV25-1, the J call TRBJ1-4; possibly TRBD1 for D (5 bases). V was pared by 6 bases and J by 2 bases, with 10 bases between. This CDR3 spans 14 amino acids. Per the germline V gene, CDR1 is MGHDK and CDR2 is SYGVNS.

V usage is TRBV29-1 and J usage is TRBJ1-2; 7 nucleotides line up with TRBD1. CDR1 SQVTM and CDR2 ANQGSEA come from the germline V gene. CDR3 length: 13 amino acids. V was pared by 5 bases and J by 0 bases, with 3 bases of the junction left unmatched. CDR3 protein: CSVWDSSNYGYTF. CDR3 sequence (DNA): TGCAGCGTTTGGGACAGCTCTAACTATGGCTACACCTTC.

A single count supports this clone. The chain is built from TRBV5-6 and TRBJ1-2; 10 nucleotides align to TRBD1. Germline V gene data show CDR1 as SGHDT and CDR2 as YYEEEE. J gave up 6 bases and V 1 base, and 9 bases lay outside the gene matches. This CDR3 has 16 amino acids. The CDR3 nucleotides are TGTGCCAGCAGCTTGCCCTCGGGACAGGGGAGGAATGGCTACACCTTC. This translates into CASSLPSGQGRNGYTF. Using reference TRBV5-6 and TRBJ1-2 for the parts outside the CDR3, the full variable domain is DAGVTQSPTHLIKTRGQQVTLRCSPKSGHDTVSWYQQALGQGPQFIFQYYEEEERQRGNFPDRFSGHQFPNYSSELNVNALLLGDSALYLCASSLPSGQGRNGYTFGSGTRLTVV.

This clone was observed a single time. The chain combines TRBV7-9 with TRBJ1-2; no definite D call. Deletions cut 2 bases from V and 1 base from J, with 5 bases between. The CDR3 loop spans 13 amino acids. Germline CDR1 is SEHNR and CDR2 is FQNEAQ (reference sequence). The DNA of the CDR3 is TGTGCCAGCAGCTTATACAGTAACTATGGCTACACCTTC. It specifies CASSLYSNYGYTF.

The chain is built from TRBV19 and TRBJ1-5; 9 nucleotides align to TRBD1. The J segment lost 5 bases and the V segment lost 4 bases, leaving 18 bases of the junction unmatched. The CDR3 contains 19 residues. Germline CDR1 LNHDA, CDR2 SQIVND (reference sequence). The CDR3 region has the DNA TGTGCCAGTAGTACCCTCCCAGGACAGGGGAACGTGAGGGATCAGCCCCAGCATTTT. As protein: CASSTLPGQGNVRDQPQHF.

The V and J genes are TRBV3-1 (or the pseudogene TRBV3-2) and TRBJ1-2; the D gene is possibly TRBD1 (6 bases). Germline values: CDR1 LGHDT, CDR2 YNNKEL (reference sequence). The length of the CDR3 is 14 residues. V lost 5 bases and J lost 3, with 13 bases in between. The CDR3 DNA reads TGTGCCAGCAGCTTACAGGGTGTTGACTATGGCTACACCTTC. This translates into CASSLQGVDYGYTF.

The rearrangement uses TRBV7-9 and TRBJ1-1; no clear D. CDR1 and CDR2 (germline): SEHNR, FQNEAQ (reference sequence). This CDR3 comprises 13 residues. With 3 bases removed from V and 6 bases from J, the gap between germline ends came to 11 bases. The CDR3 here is CASSLREIPEAFF. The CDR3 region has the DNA TGTGCCAGCAGCTTGAGGGAGATCCCTGAAGCTTTCTTT.

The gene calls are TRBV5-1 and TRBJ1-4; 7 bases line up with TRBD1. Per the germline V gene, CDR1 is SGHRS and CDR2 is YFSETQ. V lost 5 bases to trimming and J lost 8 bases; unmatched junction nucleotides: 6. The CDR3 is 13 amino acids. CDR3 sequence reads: CASRSRGREKLFF. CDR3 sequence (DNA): TGCGCCAGCAGGTCAAGGGGGCGCGAAAAACTGTTTTTT.

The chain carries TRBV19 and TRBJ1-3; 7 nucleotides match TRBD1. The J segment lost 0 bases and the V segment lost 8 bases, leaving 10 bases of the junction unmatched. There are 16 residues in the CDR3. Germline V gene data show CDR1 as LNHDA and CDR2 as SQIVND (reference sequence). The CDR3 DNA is TGTGCCAGTCGCCTTACAGGGGCGAGCTCTGGAAACACCATATATTTT. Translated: CASRLTGASSGNTIYF.

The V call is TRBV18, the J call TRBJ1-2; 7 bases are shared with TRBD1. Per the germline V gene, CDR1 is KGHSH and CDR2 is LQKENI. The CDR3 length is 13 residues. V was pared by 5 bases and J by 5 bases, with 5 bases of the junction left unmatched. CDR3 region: CASSVDRKYGYTF. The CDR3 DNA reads TGTGCCAGCTCAGTGGACAGGAAATATGGCTACACCTTC.

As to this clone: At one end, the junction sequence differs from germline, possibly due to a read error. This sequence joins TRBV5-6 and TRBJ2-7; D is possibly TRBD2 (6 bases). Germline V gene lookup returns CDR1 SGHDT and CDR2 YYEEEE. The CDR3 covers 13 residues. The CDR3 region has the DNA TGTGCCAGCAGCACTTGGGACTCAGGGTCTAACCTCTTC. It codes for CASSTWDSGSNLF.

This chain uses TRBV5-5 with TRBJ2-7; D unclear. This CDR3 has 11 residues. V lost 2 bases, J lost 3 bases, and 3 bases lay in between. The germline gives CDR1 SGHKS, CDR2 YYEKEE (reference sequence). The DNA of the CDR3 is TGTGCCAGCAGCTTCCACTACGAGCAGTACTTC. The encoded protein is CASSFHYEQYF.

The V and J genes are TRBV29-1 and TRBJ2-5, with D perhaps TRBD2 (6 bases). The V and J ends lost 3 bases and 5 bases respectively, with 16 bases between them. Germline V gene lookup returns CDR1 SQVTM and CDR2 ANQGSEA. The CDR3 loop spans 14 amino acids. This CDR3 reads CSVDSGVQAETQYF. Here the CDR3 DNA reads TGCAGCGTTGACTCGGGGGTGCAAGCGGAGACCCAGTACTTC. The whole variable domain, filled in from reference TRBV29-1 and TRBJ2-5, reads SAVISQKPSRDICQRGTSLTIQCQVDSQVTMMFWYRQQPGQSLTLIATANQGSEATYESGFVIDKFPISRPNLTFSTLTVSNMSPEDSSIYLCSVDSGVQAETQYFGPGTRLLVL.

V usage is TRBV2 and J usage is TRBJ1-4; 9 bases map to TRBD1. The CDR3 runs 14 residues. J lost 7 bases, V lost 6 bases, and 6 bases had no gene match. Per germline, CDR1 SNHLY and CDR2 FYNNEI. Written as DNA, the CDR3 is TGTGCCAGCAGGACCGGGACAGGGTTTGAAAAACTGTTTTTT. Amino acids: CASRTGTGFEKLFF.

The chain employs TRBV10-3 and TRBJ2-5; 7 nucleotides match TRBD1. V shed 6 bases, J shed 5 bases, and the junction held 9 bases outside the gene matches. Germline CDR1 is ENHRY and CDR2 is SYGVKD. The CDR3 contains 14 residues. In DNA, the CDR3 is TGTGCCATCAGAGTAGACAGGGCTGGGGAGACCCAGTACTTC. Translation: CAIRVDRAGETQYF.

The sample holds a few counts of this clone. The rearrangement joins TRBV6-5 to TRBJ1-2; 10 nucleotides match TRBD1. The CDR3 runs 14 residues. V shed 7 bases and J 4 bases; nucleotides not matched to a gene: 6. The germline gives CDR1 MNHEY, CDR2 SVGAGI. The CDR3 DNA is TGTGCCAGCAATCCGGGACAGGGGCCCTATGGCTACACCTTC. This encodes CASNPGQGPYGYTF.

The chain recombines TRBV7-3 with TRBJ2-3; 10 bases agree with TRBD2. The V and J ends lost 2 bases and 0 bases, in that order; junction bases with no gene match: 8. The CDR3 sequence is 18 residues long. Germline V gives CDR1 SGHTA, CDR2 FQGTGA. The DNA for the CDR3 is TGTGCCAGCAGCTTACTGGCTAGCGGGGGTATTAGCACAGATACGCAGTATTTT. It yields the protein CASSLLASGGISTDTQYF.

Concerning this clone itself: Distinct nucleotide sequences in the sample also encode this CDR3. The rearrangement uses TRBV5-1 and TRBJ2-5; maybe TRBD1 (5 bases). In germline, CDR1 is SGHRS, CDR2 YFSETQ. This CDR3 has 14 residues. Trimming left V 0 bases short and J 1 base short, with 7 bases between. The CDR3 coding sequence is TGCGCCAGCAGCTTGGGGGGCACCCAAGAGACCCAGTACTTC. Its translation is CASSLGGTQETQYF.

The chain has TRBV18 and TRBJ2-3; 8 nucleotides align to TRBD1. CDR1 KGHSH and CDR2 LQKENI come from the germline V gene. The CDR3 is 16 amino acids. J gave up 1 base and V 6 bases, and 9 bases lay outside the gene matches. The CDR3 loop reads CASSPSWGQGTDTQYF. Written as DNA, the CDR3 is TGTGCCAGCTCGCCGAGCTGGGGACAGGGCACAGATACGCAGTATTTT.

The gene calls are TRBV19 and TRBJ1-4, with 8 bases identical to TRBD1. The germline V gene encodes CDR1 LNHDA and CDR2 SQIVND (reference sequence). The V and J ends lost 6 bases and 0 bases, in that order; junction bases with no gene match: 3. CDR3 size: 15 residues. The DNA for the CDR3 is TGTGCCAGTAGGACAGGGGCCACAACTAATGAAAAACTGTTTTTT. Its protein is CASRTGATTNEKLFF.

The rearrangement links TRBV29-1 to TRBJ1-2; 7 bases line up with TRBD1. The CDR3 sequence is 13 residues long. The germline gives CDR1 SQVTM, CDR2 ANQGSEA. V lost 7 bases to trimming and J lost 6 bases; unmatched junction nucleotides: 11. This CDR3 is CSALRGQSDGYTF. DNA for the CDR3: TGCAGCGCTCTGAGGGGACAGTCTGATGGCTACACCTTC.